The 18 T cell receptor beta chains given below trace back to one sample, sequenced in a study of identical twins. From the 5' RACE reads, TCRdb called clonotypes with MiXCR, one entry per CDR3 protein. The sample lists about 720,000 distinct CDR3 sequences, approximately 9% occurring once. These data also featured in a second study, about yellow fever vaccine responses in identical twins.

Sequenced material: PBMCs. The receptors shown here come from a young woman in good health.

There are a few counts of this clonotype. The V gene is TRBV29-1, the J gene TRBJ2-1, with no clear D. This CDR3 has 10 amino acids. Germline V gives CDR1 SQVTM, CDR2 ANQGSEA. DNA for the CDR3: TGCAGTTTCCGGAACAATGAGCAGTTCTTC. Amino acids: CSFRNNEQFF.

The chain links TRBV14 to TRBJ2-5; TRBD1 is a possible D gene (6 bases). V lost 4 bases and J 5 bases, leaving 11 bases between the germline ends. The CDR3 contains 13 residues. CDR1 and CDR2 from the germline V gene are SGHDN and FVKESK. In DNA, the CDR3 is TGTGCCAGCAGCCTCGGGACAAGGGAGACCCAGTACTTC. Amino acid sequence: CASSLGTRETQYF.

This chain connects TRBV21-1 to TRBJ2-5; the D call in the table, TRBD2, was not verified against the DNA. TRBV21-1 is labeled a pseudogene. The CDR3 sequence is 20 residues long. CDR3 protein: CASSNGIRTSGSWYQETQYF. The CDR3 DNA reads TGTGCCAGCAGCAACGGGATCCGGACTAGCGGAAGCTGGTACCAAGAGACCCAGTACTTC.

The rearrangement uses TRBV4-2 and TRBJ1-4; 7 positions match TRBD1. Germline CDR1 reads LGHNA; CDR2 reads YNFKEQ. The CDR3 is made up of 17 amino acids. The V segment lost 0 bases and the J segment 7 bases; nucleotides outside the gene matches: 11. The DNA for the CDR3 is TGTGCCAGCAGCCAAGATGTGCGACAGGGACTTCGTGAAAAACTGTTTTTT. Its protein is CASSQDVRQGLREKLFF.

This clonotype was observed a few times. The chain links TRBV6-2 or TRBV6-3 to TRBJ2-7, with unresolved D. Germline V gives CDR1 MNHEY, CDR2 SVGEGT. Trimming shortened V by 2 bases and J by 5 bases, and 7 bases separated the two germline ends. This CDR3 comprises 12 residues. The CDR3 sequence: CASSYSRHEQYF. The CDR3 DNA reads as TGTGCCAGCAGTTACAGTCGGCACGAGCAGTACTTC.

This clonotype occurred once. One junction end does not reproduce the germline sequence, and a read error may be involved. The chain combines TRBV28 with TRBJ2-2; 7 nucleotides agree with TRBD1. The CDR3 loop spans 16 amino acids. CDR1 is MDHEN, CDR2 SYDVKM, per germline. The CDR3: CASSPPGTVNAGELSF. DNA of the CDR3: TGTGCCAGCAGTCCTCCCGGGACAGTTAACGCCGGGGAGCTGTCTTTT.

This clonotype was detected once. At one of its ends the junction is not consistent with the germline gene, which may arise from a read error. The CDR3 loop reads CPSSFGGTYEQYF. The CDR3 DNA reads TGTCCCAGCAGTTTCGGCGGCACTTACGAGCAGTACTTC. The chain carries TRBV12-3 or TRBV12-4 and TRBJ2-7; D not resolved. There are 13 residues in the CDR3.

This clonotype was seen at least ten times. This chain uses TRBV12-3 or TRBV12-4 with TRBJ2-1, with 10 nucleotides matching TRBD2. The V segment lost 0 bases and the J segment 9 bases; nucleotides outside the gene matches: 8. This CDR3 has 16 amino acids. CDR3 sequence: CASSLAIGTSVIEQFF. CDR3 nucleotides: TGTGCCAGCAGTTTAGCTATCGGGACTAGCGTAATTGAGCAGTTCTTC.

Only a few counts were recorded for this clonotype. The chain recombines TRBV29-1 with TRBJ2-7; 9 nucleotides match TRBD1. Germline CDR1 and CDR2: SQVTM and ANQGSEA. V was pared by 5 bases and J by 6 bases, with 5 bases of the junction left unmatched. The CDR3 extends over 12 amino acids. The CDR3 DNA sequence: TGCAGCGTTACAGGGGGCCGCGGCGAGCAGTACTTC. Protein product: CSVTGGRGEQYF.

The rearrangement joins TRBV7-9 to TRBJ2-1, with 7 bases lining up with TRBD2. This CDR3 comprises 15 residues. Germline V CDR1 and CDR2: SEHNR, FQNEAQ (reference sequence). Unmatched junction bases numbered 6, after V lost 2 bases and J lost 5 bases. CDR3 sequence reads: CASSLLRERNNEQFF. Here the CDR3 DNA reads TGTGCCAGCAGCTTATTGCGGGAGCGAAACAATGAGCAGTTCTTC.

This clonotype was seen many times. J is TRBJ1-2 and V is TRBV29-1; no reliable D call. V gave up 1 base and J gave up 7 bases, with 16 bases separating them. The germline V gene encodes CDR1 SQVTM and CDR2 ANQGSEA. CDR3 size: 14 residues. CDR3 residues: CSVEGLKTVRGYTF. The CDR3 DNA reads TGCAGCGTTGAAGGATTAAAGACTGTGCGTGGCTACACCTTC.

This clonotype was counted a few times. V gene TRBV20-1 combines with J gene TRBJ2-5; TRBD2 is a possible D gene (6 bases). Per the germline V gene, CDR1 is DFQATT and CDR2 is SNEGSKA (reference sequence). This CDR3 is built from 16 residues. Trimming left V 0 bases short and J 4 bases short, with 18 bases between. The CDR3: CSARDSRRVGGETQYF. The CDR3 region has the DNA TGCAGTGCTAGAGATAGTCGGCGAGTGGGGGGAGAGACCCAGTACTTC.

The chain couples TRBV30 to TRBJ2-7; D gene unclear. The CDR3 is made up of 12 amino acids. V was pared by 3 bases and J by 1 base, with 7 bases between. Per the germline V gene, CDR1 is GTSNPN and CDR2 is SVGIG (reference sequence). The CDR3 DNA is TGTGCCTGGAGGGACGCATCCTACGAGCAGTACTTC. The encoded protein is CAWRDASYEQYF.

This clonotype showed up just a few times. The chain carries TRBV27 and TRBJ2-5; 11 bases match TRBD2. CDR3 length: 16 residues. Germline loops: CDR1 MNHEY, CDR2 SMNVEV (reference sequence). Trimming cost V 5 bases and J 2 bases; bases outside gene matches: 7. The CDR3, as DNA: TGTGCCAGCAGTCCCAACCCTAGCGGGGGGCAAGAGACCCAGTACTTC. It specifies CASSPNPSGGQETQYF.

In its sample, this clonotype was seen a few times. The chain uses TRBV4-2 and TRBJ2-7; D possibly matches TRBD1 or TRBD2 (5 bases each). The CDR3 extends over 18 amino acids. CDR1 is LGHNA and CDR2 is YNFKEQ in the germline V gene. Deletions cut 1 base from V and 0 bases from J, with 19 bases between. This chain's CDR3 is CASSQVLSTGRSSYEQYF. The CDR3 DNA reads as TGTGCCAGCAGCCAAGTCCTTAGTACGGGACGGAGCTCCTACGAGCAGTACTTC.

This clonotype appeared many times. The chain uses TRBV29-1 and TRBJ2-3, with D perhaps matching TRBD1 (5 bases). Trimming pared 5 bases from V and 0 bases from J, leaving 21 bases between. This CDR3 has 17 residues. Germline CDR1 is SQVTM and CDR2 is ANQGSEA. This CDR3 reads CSVPNLRQRRSTDTQYF. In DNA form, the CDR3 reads TGCAGCGTTCCTAACCTCCGACAGCGCCGAAGCACAGATACGCAGTATTTT.

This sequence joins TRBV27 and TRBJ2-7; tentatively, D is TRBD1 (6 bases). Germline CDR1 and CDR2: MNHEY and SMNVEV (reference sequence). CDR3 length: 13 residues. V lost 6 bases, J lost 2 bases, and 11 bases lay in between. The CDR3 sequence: CASRQGYPYEQYF. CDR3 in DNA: TGTGCCAGCAGGCAGGGGTACCCCTACGAGCAGTACTTC.

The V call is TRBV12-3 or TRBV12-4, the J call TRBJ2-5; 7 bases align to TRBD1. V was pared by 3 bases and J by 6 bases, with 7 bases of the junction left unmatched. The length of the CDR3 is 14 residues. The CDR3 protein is CASSFPGQAKTQYF. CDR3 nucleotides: TGTGCCAGCAGTTTCCCCGGACAGGCAAAGACCCAGTACTTC.